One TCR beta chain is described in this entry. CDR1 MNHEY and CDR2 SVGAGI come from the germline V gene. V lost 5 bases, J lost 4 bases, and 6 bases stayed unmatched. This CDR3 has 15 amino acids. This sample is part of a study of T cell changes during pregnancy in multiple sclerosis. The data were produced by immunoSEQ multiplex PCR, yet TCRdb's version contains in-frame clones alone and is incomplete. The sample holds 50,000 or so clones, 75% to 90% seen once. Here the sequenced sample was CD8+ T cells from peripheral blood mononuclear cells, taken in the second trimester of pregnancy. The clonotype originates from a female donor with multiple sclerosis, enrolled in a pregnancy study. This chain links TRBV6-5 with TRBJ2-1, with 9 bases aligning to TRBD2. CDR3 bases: TGTGCCAGCAGTCCGGGACTAGCAGGATACAATGAGCAGTTCTTC. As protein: CASSPGLAGYNEQFF.